A single T cell receptor beta chain is shown here with its context. Its target is not known. This CDR3 is 15 amino acids long. The V gene's germline CDR1 is LNHNV and CDR2 YYDKDF (reference sequence). Trimming pared 0 bases from V and 4 bases from J, leaving 12 bases between. A single record per CDR3 protein comes from TCRdb applying MiXCR to the 5' RACE reads. The table shows approximately 400,000 distinct CDR3 sequences, with 25% to 30% occurring only once. The data derive from a study of CD8 T cells in ankylosing spondylitis. Study-level findings and limits: Seemingly distinctive of ankylosing spondylitis blood was a TCR beta motif formed by eight highly homologous variants.

The receptor was derived from a male donor with ankylosing spondylitis. The chain carries TRBV15 and TRBJ1-2; no reliable D call. Sequenced input: blood, either unsorted or a sorted T cell fraction (not recorded which). Here the CDR3 reads CATSREYSGVYGYTF. The DNA of the CDR3 is TGTGCCACCAGCAGAGAGTATAGCGGCGTCTATGGCTACACCTTC. Full variable domain (outside the CDR3, taken from reference TRBV15 and TRBJ1-2): DAMVIQNPRYQVTQFGKPVTLSCSQTLNHNVMYWYQQKSSQAPKLLFHYYDKDFNNEADTPDNFQSRRPNTSFCFLDIRSPGLGDTAMYLCATSREYSGVYGYTFGSGTRLTVV.